This TCR beta chain is from a study of blood T cell repertoires in COVID-19. Study-wide background: Whether acute or convalescent, the COVID-19 samples came from the United States, Italy and Spain.

This clone has only a few counts. The CDR3 is made up of 14 amino acids. V dropped 2 bases and J dropped 5 bases, with 13 bases sitting between them. CDR1 is SNHLY, CDR2 FYNNEI, per germline. Libraries were prepared by immunoSEQ multiplex PCR; TCRdb keeps only in-frame clonotypes and omits some of them. This table has about 97,000 clones, 60% to 80% appearing once. Specimen: peripheral blood. The origin of this receptor is a man between 60 and 75 years old with active or convalescent COVID-19. The rearrangement joins TRBV2 to TRBJ2-7, with D possibly matching TRBD2 (5 bases). The CDR3 spells CASSESEGLNEQYF. Here the CDR3 DNA reads TGTGCCAGCAGTGAATCCGAGGGCTTAAACGAGCAGTACTTC.